This TCR beta chain comes out of a study of T cell responses to AZD1222 COVID-19 vaccine. About the research overall: Second-dose timings of about 4 or about 12 weeks were pooled. Regarding the study as a whole: Spike-specific TCR repertoires showed rising breadth and depth after two AZD1222 doses. Reports indicate that nearly half of spike-specific TCRs are directed at unmutated variant regions. The donors showed a predominance of white British ancestry and of females, with possible underestimation of clonal diversity.

On this clone: Its cognate antigen is unknown.

TCRdb keeps only in-frame clones here, not all; method: immunoSEQ multiplex PCR. The table lists some 85,000 clones, roughly 90% of them singletons. This CDR3 is built from 14 residues. Germline loops: CDR1 MNHEY, CDR2 SVGAGI. The junction had 3 bases not matched to a gene; V was cut back by 6 bases and J by 3 bases. The clonotype comes from an adult in good health. The rearrangement links TRBV6-5 to TRBJ2-2; TRBD1 agrees at 8 bases. The sequenced sample was peripheral blood, obtained on day 0 of AZD1222 vaccination. The CDR3 DNA reads TGTGCCAGCAGGGCGGACAGGGACACCGGGGAGCTGTTTTTT. This translates into CASRADRDTGELFF.